The rows below give T cell receptor beta chains drawn from one sample of a study of T cell repertoires in MIS-A myocarditis. The repertoire was sequenced with immunoSEQ multiplex PCR; TCRdb's copy has only in-frame clones and lacks some. The sample records 14,000 to 15,000 clones, around 70% being singletons. Sequencing was performed on left ventricle heart tissue obtained at autopsy. These TCRs come from a man younger than 35 with fulminant myocarditis from multisystem inflammatory syndrome in adults (MIS-A) after COVID-19. The CDR3 runs from the conserved cysteine through the conserved F or W. D genes are given only for firm matches. Some rows mark clone size as missing; the rest say once, few, many or name a class of expanded clone.

CDR3	DNA	D	J	V	size
CASSIDMRSRTEAFF	TGTGCCAGTAGTATAGATATGAGGAGTAGAACTGAAGCTTTCTTT	.	TRBJ1-1	TRBV19	.
CATSDVVSGEQYF	TGTGCCACCAGTGACGTGGTTAGCGGCGAGCAGTACTTC	.	TRBJ2-7	TRBV24-1	.
CSGGHRNTEAFF	TGCAGCGGGGGACACAGGAACACTGAAGCTTTCTTT	.	TRBJ1-1	TRBV29-1	.
CASSMGLAGGNEQFF	TGTGCCAGCAGCATGGGACTAGCGGGGGGAAATGAGCAGTTCTTC	TRBD2	TRBJ2-1	TRBV7-2	.
CASSLSTGTSGFSYEQYF	TGTGCCAGCAGCCTATCGACCGGGACTAGCGGATTCTCCTACGAGCAGTACTTC	TRBD2	TRBJ2-7	TRBV11-2	once
CASGPGKTQYF	TGTGCCAGCGGCCCGGGGAAGACCCAGTACTTC	.	TRBJ2-5	TRBV6-5	.
CASSNTGTLVSPLHF	TGTGCCAGCAGTAACACAGGGACGCTGGTCTCACCCCTCCACTTT	.	TRBJ1-6	TRBV9	.
CASSYGTERYYGYTF	TGTGCCAGCAGTTACGGGACCGAAAGATACTATGGCTACACCTTC	.	TRBJ1-2	TRBV6-2/TRBV6-3	.
CASRYLAVSEQFF	TGTGCCAGCCGCTACTTGGCCGTCAGTGAGCAGTTCTTC	.	TRBJ2-1	TRBV12-3/TRBV12-4	.
CASSSPPGLAGGPRSYEQYF	TGTGCCAGCAGCTCTCCCCCGGGACTAGCGGGGGGGCCTCGCTCCTACGAGCAGTACTTC	TRBD2	TRBJ2-7	TRBV7-6	.
CASSQDRTSFF	TGCGCCAGCAGCCAAGATCGGACGTCTTTCTTT	.	TRBJ1-1	TRBV4-1	few
CASSALHRGASTEAFF	TGTGCCAGCAGTGCCTTGCATCGGGGAGCGTCCACTGAAGCTTTCTTT	.	TRBJ1-1	TRBV2	.
CASSRSTSGALFF	TGCGCCAGCAGCCGCTCGACTAGCGGGGCCCTATTCTTC	TRBD2	TRBJ2-1	TRBV4-1	few
CASSLGEGRTEAFF	TGTGCCAGCAGCTTAGGCGAGGGGAGGACTGAAGCTTTCTTT	.	TRBJ1-1	TRBV13	.
CASSPPAPGATEAFF	TGTGCCAGCAGCCCTCCGGCCCCGGGGGCAACTGAAGCTTTCTTT	.	TRBJ1-1	TRBV7-9	.
CASSFGQGLSYEQYF	TGTGCCAGCAGCTTTGGACAGGGCCTCTCCTACGAGCAGTACTTC	TRBD1	TRBJ2-7	TRBV11-2	.
CATGLGSYNEQFF	TGTGCCACCGGCTTAGGCTCCTACAATGAGCAGTTCTTC	.	TRBJ2-1	TRBV10-3	.
CASSPGHSYEQYF	TGTGCCAGCAGCCCCGGGCACTCCTACGAGCAGTACTTC	.	TRBJ2-7	TRBV7-9	.
CASSSARQGATQMLTTDTQYF	TGTGCCAGCAGTTCCGCCCGACAGGGGGCTACCCAGATGCTTACTACAGATACGCAGTATTTT	TRBD1	TRBJ2-3	TRBV28	.
CASSRTGGSNTEAFF	TGTGCCAGTAGTCGGACAGGGGGCAGTAACACTGAAGCTTTCTTT	TRBD1	TRBJ1-1	TRBV19	few
CASSFQGASTDTQYF	TGTGCCAGCAGCTTTCAGGGGGCCTCAACAGATACGCAGTATTTT	TRBD1	TRBJ2-3	TRBV7-2	few
CASGLRPGDHNEQFF	TGTGCTAGTGGTTTGAGGCCAGGAGATCACAATGAGCAGTTCTTC	.	TRBJ2-1	TRBV12-5	.
CASSVGIRLAGQETQYF	TGTGCCAGCAGCGTAGGGATTCGACTAGCGGGCCAAGAGACCCAGTACTTC	TRBD2	TRBJ2-5	TRBV9	.
CASSLMVNTGELFF	TGTGCCAGCAGCTTAATGGTTAACACCGGGGAGCTGTTTTTT	.	TRBJ2-2	TRBV11-2	.
CASSFLLRTSTDTQYF	TGCGCCAGCAGCTTTTTGCTGCGTACTAGCACAGATACGCAGTATTTT	.	TRBJ2-3	TRBV5-1	few
CASSPQGGNTIYF	TGTGCCAGCTCACCTCAGGGAGGAAACACCATATATTTT	.	TRBJ1-3	TRBV18	.
CASSLGLNTEAFF	TGTGCCAGCAGTTTAGGGTTGAACACTGAAGCTTTCTTT	.	TRBJ1-1	TRBV27	.
CASSFTSGGAEETQYF	TGTGCCAGCAGCTTTACTAGCGGGGGGGCCGAGGAGACCCAGTACTTC	TRBD2	TRBJ2-5	TRBV7-6	.
CASSLSNSGTSVPYEQYF	TGTGCCAGCAGTTTATCGAACTCCGGGACTAGCGTTCCCTACGAGCAGTACTTC	TRBD2	TRBJ2-7	TRBV27	few
CASSPAVNYGYTF	TGTGCCAGCAGCCCCGCGGTTAACTATGGCTACACCTTC	.	TRBJ1-2	TRBV5-4	.
CASSVGGRTYGYTF	TGTGCCAGCAGCGTCGGGGGACGGACCTATGGCTACACCTTC	.	TRBJ1-2	TRBV9	few
CSVIVLGNEQFF	TGCAGCGTTATAGTTTTGGGAAATGAGCAGTTCTTC	.	TRBJ2-1	TRBV29-1	.
CASSLPPANEQFF	TGCGCCAGCAGCTTGCCTCCCGCCAATGAGCAGTTCTTC	.	TRBJ2-1	TRBV5-1	.
CAKTTDTSNQPQHF	TGTGCCAAGACCACAGATACTAGCAATCAGCCCCAGCATTTT	.	TRBJ1-5	TRBV7-9	.
CASRQGLGRSPLHF	TGTGCCAGCAGACAGGGCCTAGGTCGCTCACCCCTCCACTTT	.	TRBJ1-6	TRBV27	.
CASGMGETQYF	TGTGCCAGCGGCATGGGTGAGACCCAGTACTTC	.	TRBJ2-5	TRBV18	few
CASSFTGDGYGYTF	TGTGCCAGCAGTTTTACGGGAGATGGCTATGGCTACACCTTC	.	TRBJ1-2	TRBV28	.
CATSDLVVGSNEQFF	TGTGCCACCAGTGATTTGGTGGTAGGGAGCAATGAGCAGTTCTTC	.	TRBJ2-1	TRBV24-1	medium-sized
CATSRGTSGDTGELFF	TGTGCCACCAGCAGAGGTACCTCCGGGGACACCGGGGAGCTGTTTTTT	.	TRBJ2-2	TRBV15	.
CASSDQGNQPQHF	TGTGCCAGCAGTGATCAAGGGAATCAGCCCCAGCATTTT	.	TRBJ1-5	TRBV25-1	.
CASSKTSGGLSTDTQYF	TGTGCCAGCAGCAAAACCAGCGGGGGGTTGTCCACAGATACGCAGTATTTT	TRBD2	TRBJ2-3	TRBV11-2	once
CASSWDSLEKLFF	TGCGCCAGCAGCTGGGACAGCCTAGAAAAACTGTTTTTT	TRBD1	TRBJ1-4	TRBV5-1	.
CASSIWSGGLVYDEQFF	TGTGCCAGTAGTATTTGGTCAGGGGGCCTGGTGTACGATGAGCAGTTCTTC	TRBD1	TRBJ2-1	TRBV19	.
CASSLGTSGGYETQYF	TGTGCCAGCAGCTTGGGGACTAGCGGGGGGTATGAGACCCAGTACTTC	TRBD2	TRBJ2-5	TRBV7-2	.